A single sample is the source of the 26 T cell receptor beta chains below, sequenced in a study of identical twins. TCRdb passed the 5' RACE reads through MiXCR, listing each CDR3 protein once. In the table there are 240,000 or so distinct CDR3 sequences, approximately 7% of which are singletons. This same sample was also part of a study on yellow fever vaccine responses in identical twins.

The material sequenced was memory (CD45RO+) T cells sorted from blood. The receptors shown here come from a woman aged 18-29 years in good health.

This clonotype came up many times. V gene TRBV20-1 combines with J gene TRBJ2-1; 7 bases align to TRBD2. Germline values: CDR1 DFQATT, CDR2 SNEGSKA (reference sequence). V was pared by 0 bases and J by 6 bases, with 8 bases of the junction left unmatched. This CDR3 has 15 residues. CDR3 sequence reads: CSARDRGGSGNEQFF. CDR3 nucleotides: TGCAGTGCTAGAGATCGCGGCGGGAGCGGCAATGAGCAGTTCTTC.

The chain joins TRBV5-1 to TRBJ2-5; possible D gene TRBD2, 5 bases. The germline gives CDR1 SGHRS, CDR2 YFSETQ. The V end was cut by 4 bases, the J end by 5 bases, with 18 bases between. The CDR3 contains 15 residues. The CDR3 region has the DNA TGCGCCAGCAGCGCCAGCGGACCCTGGGAGGAGACCCAGTACTTC. This codes for CASSASGPWEETQYF.

In its sample, this clonotype was seen many times. The V and J genes are TRBV20-1 and TRBJ1-1; unclear D gene. The V and J ends lost 2 bases and 8 bases respectively, with 9 bases between them. The CDR3 has 11 residues. Germline CDR1 reads DFQATT; CDR2 reads SNEGSKA (reference sequence). The CDR3 reads CSARPPPEAFF. In nucleotides, the CDR3 is TGCAGTGCTAGACCCCCTCCGGAAGCTTTCTTT.

This clonotype was detected ten times or more. This chain links TRBV20-1 with TRBJ2-1; the D gene is possibly TRBD2 (5 bases). Germline V CDR1 and CDR2: DFQATT, SNEGSKA (reference sequence). The CDR3 contains 17 residues. V gave up 2 bases and J gave up 0 bases, with 17 bases separating them. CDR3 DNA: TGCAGTGCTAGAAAGACCTCCGGGGTCAGCTCCTACAATGAGCAGTTCTTC. As protein: CSARKTSGVSSYNEQFF.

The rearrangement uses TRBV28 and TRBJ1-1; no firm D call. Germline V gives CDR1 MDHEN, CDR2 SYDVKM. V lost 7 bases and J 2 bases, leaving 8 bases between the germline ends. CDR3 size: 12 residues. CDR3: CASNEVNTEAFF. In nucleotides, the CDR3 is TGTGCCAGCAATGAGGTTAACACTGAAGCTTTCTTT.

V usage is TRBV28 and J usage is TRBJ1-3; 7 bases align to TRBD1. Germline CDR1 is MDHEN and CDR2 is SYDVKM. This CDR3 comprises 20 residues. The ends lost 1 base at V and 0 bases at J; junction bases unmatched: 15. The CDR3 reads CASSLSGLRDRISSGNTIYF. The DNA of the CDR3 is TGTGCCAGCAGTTTATCCGGTTTGAGGGACAGAATCAGCTCTGGAAACACCATATATTTT.

This clonotype was picked up a small number of times. The chain uses TRBV20-1 and TRBJ1-2; TRBD1 agrees at 9 bases. Germline-derived CDR1 and CDR2 are DFQATT and SNEGSKA (reference sequence). The V gene end was trimmed by 3 bases and the J gene end by 8 bases; junction bases not matched to a gene: 7. This CDR3 has 13 amino acids. CDR3 residues: CSASSGTGKGYTF. The CDR3 DNA reads as TGCAGTGCTAGCTCCGGGACAGGGAAGGGCTACACCTTC.

The rearrangement uses TRBV6-1 and TRBJ2-7; weak D call: TRBD1 (6 bases). The length of the CDR3 is 13 residues. Germline V gene lookup returns CDR1 MNHNS and CDR2 SASEGT. The V end lost 9 bases, the J end lost 4 bases, and 16 bases lay between the germline ends. CDR3 loop: CASKQGRVYEQYF. As DNA, the CDR3 is TGTGCCAGTAAACAGGGAAGAGTTTACGAGCAGTACTTC.

This clonotype was seen repeatedly, ten times or more. This chain uses TRBV6-2 or TRBV6-3 with TRBJ2-3; no clear D. The CDR3 spans 12 residues. Germline CDR1 is MNHEY and CDR2 is SVGEGT. Trimming stripped 2 bases from V and 6 bases from J, with 6 bases between. The chain's CDR3 is CASSYRIDTQYF. The CDR3 DNA is TGTGCCAGCAGTTACAGGATTGATACGCAGTATTTT.

The chain is built from TRBV29-1 and TRBJ2-3, with unresolved D. Between the trimmed V and J ends, which lost 7 bases and 5 bases, there was a span of 25 bases. From germline, CDR1 is SQVTM and CDR2 ANQGSEA. The length of the CDR3 is 16 residues. The CDR3 DNA reads as TGCAGCGCTTCGAATGGGGTGCAGAGGACGTTAGATACGCAGTATTTT. It encodes CSASNGVQRTLDTQYF.

This clonotype was recorded many times. The chain links TRBV4-1 to TRBJ2-7; no definite D call. V lost 4 bases and J 4 bases, leaving 14 bases between the germline ends. The CDR3 has 14 amino acids. Germline V gene sequence: CDR1 MGHRA, CDR2 YSYEKL. CDR3 sequence reads: CASSPITTAYEQYF. The CDR3 nucleotides read TGCGCCAGCAGCCCCATCACTACAGCTTACGAGCAGTACTTC.

This clonotype appeared many times. The chain joins TRBV12-3 or TRBV12-4 to TRBJ2-1; 12 bases fit TRBD2. This CDR3 spans 14 amino acids. With 6 bases clipped from V and 9 bases from J, the junction kept 6 bases outside the gene matches. CDR3 bases: TGTGCCAGCAGAGCTAGCGGGAGGGCGACTGAGCAGTTCTTC. Residues: CASRASGRATEQFF.

This clonotype was seen ten or more times. The genes are TRBV6-2 or TRBV6-3 and TRBJ2-1; D is uncertain. V was shortened by 2 bases and J by 9 bases, with 8 bases between the two germline ends. This CDR3 has 12 amino acids. In germline, CDR1 is MNHEY, CDR2 SVGEGT. The CDR3 loop is CASSYTTGEQFF. The CDR3 coding sequence is TGTGCCAGCAGTTACACCACTGGTGAGCAGTTCTTC.

The chain has TRBV20-1 and TRBJ2-7; 11 nucleotides align to TRBD2. This CDR3 has 15 residues. Trimming removed 2 bases from V and 0 bases from J; junction bases left unmatched: 3. The germline V gene has CDR1 DFQATT and CDR2 SNEGSKA (reference sequence). The CDR3 sequence is CSARPLAGGSYEQYF. The DNA of the CDR3 is TGCAGTGCTAGACCTCTAGCGGGAGGCTCCTACGAGCAGTACTTC.

This clonotype was counted once. V usage is TRBV5-6 and J usage is TRBJ2-1; TRBD1 matches at 12 bases. V lost 6 bases to trimming and J lost 7 bases; unmatched junction nucleotides: 14. Germline CDR1 reads SGHDT; CDR2 reads YYEEEE. This CDR3 spans 17 amino acids. DNA of the CDR3: TGTGCCAGCAAATTGGGTTCGGGGACAGGGGGCCGAAATGAGCAGTTCTTC. This translates into CASKLGSGTGGRNEQFF.

This clonotype was counted at least ten times. This chain connects TRBV7-6 to TRBJ2-3; TRBD2 matches at 7 bases. The CDR3 is 14 amino acids. V trimming: 2 bases; J trimming: 2 bases; junction bases outside the gene matches: 1. Germline V gene data show CDR1 as SGHVS and CDR2 as FNYEAQ. The CDR3 region is CASSLSGNTDTQYF. In DNA, the CDR3 is TGTGCCAGCAGCTTAAGCGGGAACACAGATACGCAGTATTTT.

This clonotype has at least ten counts. The chain uses TRBV7-2 and TRBJ2-1, with D possibly TRBD1 on 6 matching bases. V was clipped by 5 bases and J by 4 bases, with 15 bases between them. CDR1 and CDR2 (germline): SGHTA, FQGNSA. This CDR3 spans 15 amino acids. The CDR3: CASSAQGGTYNEQFF. CDR3 DNA sequence: TGTGCCAGCAGCGCACAGGGTGGGACATACAATGAGCAGTTCTTC.

This clonotype appeared many times. The chain has TRBV3-1 and TRBJ2-5, with TRBD1 as a possible D gene (6 bases). The germline CDR1 and CDR2 sequences are LGHDT and YNNKEL (reference sequence). The CDR3 runs 17 residues. Deletions cut 0 bases from V and 1 base from J, with 15 bases between. Here the CDR3 reads CASSQDRSGHLQETQYF. For the CDR3, the DNA is TGTGCCAGCAGCCAAGATCGTTCGGGACACCTCCAAGAGACCCAGTACTTC.

This clonotype was found a few times. CDR3 loop: CSVHNTGELFF. CDR3 sequence (DNA): TGCAGCGTACATAACACCGGGGAGCTGTTTTTT. The gene calls are TRBV29-1 and TRBJ2-2; D gene ambiguous. V gave up 6 bases and J gave up 2 bases, with 4 bases separating them. This CDR3 has 11 amino acids. Per the germline V gene, CDR1 is SQVTM and CDR2 is ANQGSEA.

This clonotype was recorded at least ten times. The rearrangement links TRBV29-1 to TRBJ2-5; unclear D gene. V was trimmed by 4 bases and J by 2 bases, leaving 8 bases between them. The CDR3 sequence is 12 residues long. Germline CDR1 SQVTM, CDR2 ANQGSEA. The CDR3 coding sequence is TGCAGCGTTGGCAGGCTTCAAGAGACCCAGTACTTC. It translates to CSVGRLQETQYF.

This clonotype was detected only a few times. V usage is TRBV5-1 and J usage is TRBJ2-3; 11 positions agree with TRBD2. CDR1 is SGHRS and CDR2 is YFSETQ in the germline V gene. The V and J ends lost 3 bases and 5 bases, in that order; junction bases with no gene match: 5. The CDR3 sequence is 15 residues long. The CDR3, as DNA: TGCGCCAGCAGCTATCGGCTAGCGGGAGGAGATACGCAGTATTTT. This gives the protein CASSYRLAGGDTQYF.

This clonotype was recorded many times. The chain has TRBV9 and TRBJ1-2, with D possibly matching TRBD1 (5 bases). CDR1 is SGDLS and CDR2 is YYNGEE in the germline V gene. The V and J ends lost 0 bases and 4 bases respectively, with 16 bases between them. The CDR3 has 16 amino acids. The CDR3 is CASSVGWGDGTYGYTF. The CDR3, as DNA: TGTGCCAGCAGCGTAGGGTGGGGGGACGGAACCTATGGCTACACCTTC.

The sample holds many counts of this clonotype. This sequence joins TRBV7-7 and TRBJ1-5; D might be TRBD1 (6 bases). The CDR3 is made up of 17 amino acids. The germline CDR1 and CDR2 sequences are SSHAT and FNYEAQ (reference sequence). Trimming cost V 2 bases and J 1 base, with 15 bases left between them. This chain's CDR3 is CASSLPLPGQSNQPQHF. The DNA for the CDR3 is TGTGCCAGCAGCTTACCCCTCCCTGGACAGAGCAATCAGCCCCAGCATTTT.

The chain uses TRBV28 and TRBJ1-1; no clear D. This CDR3 region has 14 residues. CDR1 is MDHEN and CDR2 is SYDVKM in the germline V gene. Trimming pared 3 bases from V and 1 base from J, leaving 9 bases between. This CDR3 is CASSFFFGNTEAFF. DNA for the CDR3: TGTGCCAGCAGTTTTTTCTTCGGGAACACTGAAGCTTTCTTT.

This chain links TRBV5-1 with TRBJ1-1; D unclear. Germline CDR1 reads SGHRS; CDR2 reads YFSETQ. The ends were cut back, 2 bases at V and 2 bases at J, with 13 bases in the middle. This CDR3 is built from 15 residues. The CDR3 loop is CASSFEQATNTEAFF. CDR3 DNA: TGCGCCAGCAGCTTTGAGCAGGCCACCAACACTGAAGCTTTCTTT.

This chain uses TRBV7-9 with TRBJ1-6, with D possibly matching TRBD1 (5 bases). V was pared by 1 base and J by 2 bases, with 12 bases between. Germline CDR1 reads SEHNR; CDR2 reads FQNEAQ (reference sequence). CDR3 size: 17 residues. DNA for the CDR3: TGTGCCAGCAGCTTAGGTGCGGGGCTAACCTATAATTCACCCCTCCACTTT. It is translated as CASSLGAGLTYNSPLHF.